Listed here are 13 T cell receptor beta chains from one sample, sequenced in a study of PD-L1 blockade in urothelial cancer. Time point denoted: peripheral blood 6 weeks after treatment start. The method was immunoSEQ multiplex PCR; TCRdb's version includes in-frame clones alone and lacks a portion of them. This table holds around 110,000 clones, 80% to 95% found once. Source: PBMCs, taken around atezolizumab (anti-PD-L1) treatment. Receptors were obtained from a man aged 60-69 years with urothelial cancer.

The rearrangement joins TRBV4-3 to TRBJ2-1, with 12 bases that match TRBD2. The CDR3 has 16 residues. CDR1 is LGHNA and CDR2 is YSLEER in the germline V gene. Losses at the gene ends were 0 bases for V and 8 bases for J; bases not matched to a gene: 5. The CDR3 DNA reads as TGCGCCAGCAGCCAAGATCTAGCGGGAGGGCGGGATGAGCAGTTCTTC. Its translation is CASSQDLAGGRDEQFF.

The chain is built from TRBV2 and TRBJ2-2; D may be TRBD1 (6 bases). V lost 6 bases and J lost 3, with 14 bases in between. Germline CDR1 and CDR2: SNHLY and FYNNEI. CDR3 length equals 15 residues. Written as DNA, the CDR3 is TGTGCCAGCAGCCCGGGACACGGATACACCGGGGAGCTGTTTTTT. This gives the protein CASSPGHGYTGELFF.

The chain is built from TRBV5-6 and TRBJ2-2; TRBD1 matches 9 bases. From germline, CDR1 is SGHDT and CDR2 YYEEEE. This CDR3 is built from 16 residues. Losses at the gene ends were 5 bases for V and 1 base for J; bases not matched to a gene: 6. The CDR3 coding sequence is TGTGCCAGCAGATACAGGGGGCGCCTGAACACCGGGGAGCTGTTTTTT. This encodes CASRYRGRLNTGELFF. The variable domain in full, completed from reference TRBV5-6 and TRBJ2-2, reads DAGVTQSPTHLIKTRGQQVTLRCSPKSGHDTVSWYQQALGQGPQFIFQYYEEEERQRGNFPDRFSGHQFPNYSSELNVNALLLGDSALYLCASRYRGRLNTGELFFGEGSRLTVL.

The genes are TRBV5-1 and TRBJ1-2; no reliable D call. There are 13 residues in the CDR3. Trimming took 0 bases from V and 4 from J, leaving 7 bases between them. Germline CDR1 reads SGHRS; CDR2 reads YFSETQ. The CDR3 protein is CASSLGESYGYTF. The CDR3 region has the DNA TGCGCCAGCAGCTTGGGGGAGAGCTATGGCTACACCTTC.

The chain is built from TRBV4-3 and TRBJ1-2; D possibly corresponds to TRBD1 (6 bases). V gave up 3 bases and J gave up 4 bases, with 15 bases separating them. The CDR3 runs to 15 residues. Germline-derived CDR1 and CDR2 are LGHNA and YSLEER. CDR3 amino acids: CASSQVRDNSYGYTF. The CDR3 DNA sequence: TGCGCCAGCAGCCAGGTACGGGACAACAGCTATGGCTACACCTTC.

The gene calls are TRBV5-1 and TRBJ2-5; TRBD2 matches at 7 bases. Per germline, CDR1 SGHRS and CDR2 YFSETQ. Germline trimming cut 1 base from V and 2 bases from J; bases unmatched to any gene: 5. This CDR3 contains 15 residues. In DNA form, the CDR3 reads TGCGCCAGCAGCTTGAATCCGGGGGGACAAGAGACCCAGTACTTC. Translated, it gives CASSLNPGGQETQYF.

The chain carries TRBV27 and TRBJ2-7, with unresolved D. CDR3 length equals 13 residues. V lost 2 bases to trimming and J lost 3 bases, with 8 bases between them. CDR1 is MNHEY, CDR2 SMNVEV, per germline (reference sequence). The CDR3 DNA is TGTGCCAGCAGTTTAGTCAGTGGCTACGAGCAGTACTTC. Amino acid sequence: CASSLVSGYEQYF.

This clone occurred a few times. This chain connects TRBV19 to TRBJ2-2, with 10 bases that match TRBD2. The CDR3 loop spans 15 amino acids. Looked up from germline, CDR1 is LNHDA and CDR2 is SQIVND (reference sequence). Trimming cost V 5 bases and J 4 bases; bases outside gene matches: 4. CDR3 bases: TGTGCCAGTAGTGGGATAGCGGGAGGCACCGGGGAGCTGTTTTTT. Translating gives CASSGIAGGTGELFF.

This CDR3 is CAWNGGITDTQYF. The CDR3 coding sequence is TGTGCCTGGAACGGGGGGATCACAGATACGCAGTATTTT. This chain joins TRBV30 and TRBJ2-3; 7 bases are shared with TRBD2. This CDR3 is 13 amino acids long. V dropped 4 bases and J dropped 2; count of bases not matched to a gene: 3. Germline loops: CDR1 GTSNPN, CDR2 SVGIG (reference sequence).

The rearrangement joins TRBV5-1 to TRBJ1-1; D is undetermined. From germline, CDR1 is SGHRS and CDR2 YFSETQ. Trimming removed 1 base from V and 4 bases from J, with 14 bases in between. The CDR3 covers 15 residues. The DNA for the CDR3 is TGCGCCAGCAGCTTGCTGGGAGAACGGGGCACTGAAGCTTTCTTT. It is translated as CASSLLGERGTEAFF.

V and J are TRBV6-1 and TRBJ1-3; possibly TRBD1 for D (5 bases). V was cut by 4 bases and J by 2 bases, with 21 bases left in between. The CDR3 runs to 18 residues. Germline V gives CDR1 MNHNS, CDR2 SASEGT. This CDR3 is CASSATSWGRGTGNTIYF. The CDR3, as DNA: TGTGCCAGCAGTGCAACCTCCTGGGGACGGGGGACTGGAAACACCATATATTTT.

This clone was seen a single time. J is TRBJ2-2 and V is TRBV5-1, with 9 bases aligning to TRBD1. This CDR3 spans 15 amino acids. Losses at the gene ends were 3 bases for V and 2 bases for J; bases not matched to a gene: 2. Per germline, CDR1 SGHRS and CDR2 YFSETQ. CDR3 bases: TGCGCCAGCAGCTCGACAGGGGGAAACACCGGGGAGCTGTTTTTT. This translates into CASSSTGGNTGELFF.

A single count supports this clone. The J gene is TRBJ2-2, the V gene TRBV15; D call uncertain. The V gene lost 1 base and the J gene lost 8 bases, with 8 bases spanning the gap. The length of the CDR3 is 13 residues. The V gene's germline CDR1 is LNHNV and CDR2 YYDKDF (reference sequence). The CDR3 DNA reads TGTGCCACCAGCAGAGCCTATTCGGGGGAGCTGTTTTTT. Its translation is CATSRAYSGELFF.